The 12 T cell receptor beta chains presented below share a single source sample, sequenced in a study of T cells in Graves' hyperthyroidism and ophthalmopathy. Amplified TCR beta CDR3 regions came from RNA transcripts. Researchers ran a first-round RT-PCR on the TCR CDR3 using the HTBI primer set. TCRdb ran MiXCR on the multiplex PCR reads and lists one entry per CDR3 protein. The sample has about 520,000 distinct CDR3 sequences, approximately 25% seen once. Sequencing was performed on blood. Source of these receptors: a woman aged 30 to 39 with Graves' ophthalmopathy.

In this sample, this clonotype turned up many times. V gene TRBV7-6 combines with J gene TRBJ2-7; D not certain. The CDR3 covers 13 residues. Germline CDR1 reads SGHVS; CDR2 reads FNYEAQ. With 5 bases removed from V and 1 base from J, the gap between germline ends came to 9 bases. CDR3 loop: CASSQGRSYEQYF. In DNA form, the CDR3 reads TGTGCCAGCAGCCAAGGACGGTCCTACGAGCAGTACTTC.

This clonotype showed up just a few times. This chain links TRBV15 with TRBJ1-1, with D unclear. The CDR3 length is 15 residues. CDR1 is LNHNV, CDR2 YYDKDF, per germline (reference sequence). The V and J ends lost 0 bases and 0 bases respectively, with 8 bases between them. As DNA, the CDR3 is TGTGCCACCAGCAGAGATCTCGGGTTGAACACTGAAGCTTTCTTT. It codes for CATSRDLGLNTEAFF. The whole variable domain, filled in from reference TRBV15 and TRBJ1-1, reads DAMVIQNPRYQVTQFGKPVTLSCSQTLNHNVMYWYQQKSSQAPKLLFHYYDKDFNNEADTPDNFQSRRPNTSFCFLDIRSPGLGDTAMYLCATSRDLGLNTEAFFGQGTRLTVV.

This clonotype came up many times. The chain combines TRBV4-1 with TRBJ2-7; tentatively, D is TRBD2 (5 bases). Trimming removed 1 base at V and 2 bases at J, with 15 bases between. The germline V gene has CDR1 MGHRA and CDR2 YSYEKL. The CDR3 is 16 amino acids. The CDR3 loop reads CASSQGVDSQTYEQYF. CDR3 sequence (DNA): TGCGCCAGCAGCCAAGGTGTGGACTCACAAACCTACGAGCAGTACTTC.

The rearrangement links TRBV12-3 or TRBV12-4 to TRBJ1-5, with TRBD1 identical over 7 bases. V gave up 5 bases and J gave up 5 bases; unmatched junction bases: 3. The CDR3 has 13 amino acids. CDR3 DNA: TGTGCCAGCAGTGGGACAGCAGATCAGCCCCAGCATTTT. Protein product: CASSGTADQPQHF.

This clonotype was counted ten times or more. The chain uses TRBV27 and TRBJ2-7; D possibly uses TRBD1 or TRBD2 (5 bases each). The ends were cut back, 5 bases at V and 2 bases at J, with 13 bases in the middle. Germline values: CDR1 MNHEY, CDR2 SMNVEV (reference sequence). The CDR3 runs to 14 residues. For the CDR3, the DNA is TGTGCCAGCAGTCTAGGGACCCTTCCCTACGAGCAGTACTTC. As protein: CASSLGTLPYEQYF.

In this sample, this clonotype turned up many times. CDR3 amino acids: CASSLALGNPNSYEQYF. DNA for the CDR3: TGTGCCAGCAGCTTAGCGCTAGGGAATCCCAATTCCTACGAGCAGTACTTC. The chain is built from TRBV7-2 and TRBJ2-7; D is unresolved. Germline V CDR1 and CDR2: SGHTA, FQGNSA. The ends were cut back, 0 bases at V and 1 base at J, with 16 bases in the middle. The CDR3 totals 17 residues.

The J gene is TRBJ1-1, the V gene TRBV6-1; D might be TRBD1 (5 bases). Germline-derived CDR1 and CDR2 are MNHNS and SASEGT. V lost 4 bases and J 1 base, leaving 13 bases between the germline ends. This CDR3 contains 15 residues. The DNA of the CDR3 is TGTGCCAGCAGTGGCAACTGGGGCTGGAACACTGAAGCTTTCTTT. The encoded protein is CASSGNWGWNTEAFF.

This clonotype has at least ten counts. The V call is TRBV6-5, the J call TRBJ2-7; 10 bases map to TRBD1. Germline lookup yields CDR1 MNHEY and CDR2 SVGAGI. V dropped 4 bases and J dropped 6; count of bases not matched to a gene: 3. The CDR3 is 13 residues long. The CDR3 protein is CASSWDRGREQYF. Written as DNA, the CDR3 is TGTGCCAGCAGTTGGGACAGGGGCCGCGAGCAGTACTTC.

This clonotype showed up many times. The J gene is TRBJ2-6, the V gene TRBV20-1; 8 bases fit TRBD1. Germline values: CDR1 DFQATT, CDR2 SNEGSKA (reference sequence). The J segment lost 2 bases and the V segment lost 6 bases, leaving 3 bases of the junction unmatched. There are 14 residues in the CDR3. CDR3 region: CSARTGTGANVLTF. DNA for the CDR3: TGCAGTGCCCGGACAGGGACTGGGGCCAACGTCCTGACTTTC.

This clonotype appeared a few times. The chain links TRBV11-2 to TRBJ2-2; D remains ambiguous. The CDR3 contains 16 residues. Trimming removed 1 base from V and 0 bases from J, with 9 bases in between. Germline V lookup: CDR1 SGHAT, CDR2 FQNNGV. The CDR3 sequence is CASSLGLSANTGELFF. The CDR3 bases are TGTGCCAGCAGCTTAGGTCTCTCCGCGAACACCGGGGAGCTGTTTTTT.

This clonotype was seen at least ten times. The chain recombines TRBV5-1 with TRBJ2-7; 7 bases fit TRBD1. Germline loops: CDR1 SGHRS, CDR2 YFSETQ. The length of the CDR3 is 15 residues. The V gene end was trimmed by 4 bases and the J gene end by 7 bases; junction bases not matched to a gene: 14. The CDR3, as DNA: TGCGCCAGCAGCCCGGTGGGCGCAGGGGGATCGGAGCAGTACTTC. Protein: CASSPVGAGGSEQYF. Together with reference TRBV5-1 and TRBJ2-7, the CDR3 gives the full variable domain: KAGVTQTPRYLIKTRGQQVTLSCSPISGHRSVSWYQQTPGQGLQFLFEYFSETQRNKGNFPGRFSGRQFSNSRSEMNVSTLELGDSALYLCASSPVGAGGSEQYFGPGTRLTVT.

The chain recombines TRBV20-1 with TRBJ2-7; D unclear. Germline CDR1 and CDR2: DFQATT and SNEGSKA (reference sequence). The V end was cut by 0 bases, the J end by 3 bases, with 6 bases between. CDR3 length equals 12 residues. The CDR3 region is CSARDRIYEQYF. CDR3 DNA: TGCAGTGCTAGAGACCGGATCTACGAGCAGTACTTC.